Below are 32 T cell receptor beta chains sequenced from a single sample in a study of blood T cell repertoires in COVID-19. Profiled with immunoSEQ multiplex PCR; TCRdb holds only in-frame clones, not every one. The sample holds 490,000 or so clones, approximately 87% seen once. Sequenced input: PBMCs or T cells enriched from blood (not recorded which). The source is a woman in her forties who had recovered from COVID-19.

This chain joins TRBV11-3 and TRBJ2-5; TRBD1 is a possible D gene (6 bases). Germline lookup yields CDR1 SGHNT and CDR2 YENEEA. The CDR3 is 13 amino acids. Trimming removed 5 bases at V and 13 bases at J, with 20 bases between. The CDR3 DNA is TGTGCCAGCAGCCCACCCGTCCGGGACACCGCGTACTTC. Its translation: CASSPPVRDTAYF.

The rearrangement joins TRBV12-5 to TRBJ1-2, with no clear D. Germline V gives CDR1 LGHNT, CDR2 FRNRAP. The CDR3 consists of 16 residues. V shed 4 bases and J shed 1 base, with 16 bases lying between them. CDR3 region: CASGSQATRFNYGYTF. DNA of the CDR3: TGTGCTAGTGGTTCCCAGGCTACCCGCTTTAACTATGGCTACACCTTC.

V usage is TRBV6-2 or TRBV6-3 and J usage is TRBJ1-5; TRBD1 agrees at 8 bases. Germline V lookup: CDR1 MNHEY, CDR2 SVGEGT. V gave up 6 bases and J gave up 0 bases; unmatched junction bases: 13. This CDR3 contains 18 residues. CDR3 amino acids: CASSVLGDRTHSNQPQHF. Here the CDR3 DNA reads TGTGCCAGCAGCGTCCTTGGGGACAGGACTCATAGCAATCAGCCCCAGCATTTT.

The chain joins TRBV5-5 to TRBJ2-1; weak D call: TRBD2 (5 bases). The CDR3 consists of 13 residues. Trimming stripped 3 bases from V and 10 bases from J, with 14 bases between. Germline CDR1 SGHKS, CDR2 YYEKEE (reference sequence). CDR3 residues: CASSWRGWEEQFF. The DNA of the CDR3 is TGTGCCAGCAGCTGGAGAGGTTGGGAGGAGCAGTTCTTC.

The chain joins TRBV7-2 to TRBJ2-7; maybe TRBD2 (6 bases). Germline V gene data show CDR1 as SGHTA and CDR2 as FQGNSA. The CDR3 extends over 13 amino acids. With 1 base removed from V and 6 bases from J, the gap between germline ends came to 10 bases. This CDR3 reads CASSLDGTPEQYF. As DNA, the CDR3 is TGTGCCAGCAGCTTAGACGGGACTCCCGAGCAGTACTTC.

The chain is built from TRBV4-2 and TRBJ1-1; 7 positions agree with TRBD1. This CDR3 region has 13 residues. The J segment lost 6 bases and the V segment lost 6 bases, leaving 7 bases of the junction unmatched. Per the germline V gene, CDR1 is LGHNA and CDR2 is YNFKEQ. This CDR3 reads CASSRTGAAEAFF. The CDR3 DNA sequence: TGTGCCAGCAGTCGAACAGGGGCCGCTGAAGCTTTCTTT.

The V and J genes are TRBV15 and TRBJ1-4; TRBD1 is a possible D gene (5 bases). V lost 0 bases to trimming and J lost 6 bases, with 8 bases between them. CDR1 and CDR2 (germline): LNHNV, YYDKDF (reference sequence). The CDR3 is 14 amino acids. The CDR3 loop is CATSRDTGDEKLFF. CDR3 DNA: TGTGCCACCAGCAGAGATACAGGTGATGAAAAACTGTTTTTT.

The chain employs TRBV5-1 and TRBJ1-1; perhaps TRBD1 as D (6 bases). V lost 4 bases, J lost 5 bases, and 15 bases lay in between. The CDR3 is 14 residues long. The germline gives CDR1 SGHRS, CDR2 YFSETQ. Here the CDR3 DNA reads TGCGCCAGCAGCACCACAGGGTTCGCGACTGAAGCTTTCTTT. This encodes CASSTTGFATEAFF.

The rearrangement links TRBV7-8 to TRBJ1-1; TRBD1 matches at 9 bases. The CDR3 sequence is 17 residues long. The germline V gene encodes CDR1 SGHVS and CDR2 FQNEAQ. J was trimmed by 4 bases and V by 5 bases; bases with no gene match: 14. CDR3 nucleotide sequence: TGTGCCAGCAGCCCAGGGACAGGGTTACGGGTGGTCACTGAAGCTTTCTTT. It encodes CASSPGTGLRVVTEAFF.

The chain links TRBV29-1 to TRBJ2-3, with 11 bases lining up with TRBD2. CDR3 size: 15 residues. Germline-derived CDR1 and CDR2 are SQVTM and ANQGSEA. Trimming cost V 5 bases and J 0 bases; bases outside gene matches: 4. The DNA for the CDR3 is TGCAGCGTTATTAGCGGGAGGGAAAGCACAGATACGCAGTATTTT. Its protein is CSVISGRESTDTQYF.

The rearrangement joins TRBV19 to TRBJ1-4, with 8 positions matching TRBD1. Trimming at V came to 4 bases and at J to 8 bases, leaving 6 bases not matched to a gene. The CDR3 extends over 14 amino acids. The germline gives CDR1 LNHDA, CDR2 SQIVND (reference sequence). CDR3 residues: CASSRTGMREKLFF. The DNA of the CDR3 is TGTGCCAGTAGTAGGACAGGGATGCGAGAAAAACTGTTTTTT.

The chain employs TRBV7-8 and TRBJ2-5, with D unclear. The germline V and J ends were trimmed by 0 bases and 3 bases, with 20 bases remaining between them. Germline CDR1 is SGHVS and CDR2 is FQNEAQ. The CDR3 runs to 18 residues. The CDR3 sequence is CASSLAPTRWPVEETQYF. As DNA, the CDR3 is TGTGCCAGCAGCTTAGCGCCCACCAGGTGGCCGGTCGAAGAGACCCAGTACTTC.

V usage is TRBV28 and J usage is TRBJ2-1, with 7 bases matching TRBD2. Germline V gene sequence: CDR1 MDHEN, CDR2 SYDVKM. Germline trimming cut 5 bases from V and 4 bases from J; bases unmatched to any gene: 11. There are 16 residues in the CDR3. The CDR3 sequence is CASSKPGGPTYNEQFF. CDR3 nucleotides: TGTGCCAGCAGTAAGCCGGGAGGCCCCACTTACAATGAGCAGTTCTTC.

The chain has TRBV6-5 and TRBJ2-7; TRBD1 matches 7 bases. This CDR3 is 16 amino acids long. J lost 0 bases, V lost 4 bases, and 9 bases had no gene match. Germline assignment: CDR1 MNHEY and CDR2 SVGAGI. The CDR3 DNA reads TGTGCCAGCAGTTTTAGCGACAGGGCGGTCTCCTACGAGCAGTACTTC. Translation: CASSFSDRAVSYEQYF.

This clone appeared a few times. J is TRBJ2-1 and V is TRBV4-3; weak D call: TRBD2 (6 bases). CDR3 size: 15 residues. Germline V gene sequence: CDR1 LGHNA, CDR2 YSLEER. V lost 0 bases to trimming and J lost 8 bases, with 14 bases between them. The CDR3 DNA reads as TGCGCCAGCAGCCAAGATCTAGGCAGGGAGGATGAGCAGTTCTTC. Its protein is CASSQDLGREDEQFF.

In its sample, this clone was seen once. V and J are TRBV7-8 and TRBJ1-1, with D perhaps matching TRBD1 (5 bases). Trimming left V 3 bases short and J 3 bases short, with 11 bases between. The CDR3 is made up of 14 amino acids. Germline lookup yields CDR1 SGHVS and CDR2 FQNEAQ. The CDR3 nucleotides are TGTGCCAGCAGCTTCGGGGGGTTGGACACTGAAGCTTTCTTT. It is translated as CASSFGGLDTEAFF. The full variable domain, with the rest looked up from reference TRBV7-8 and TRBJ1-1, is GAGVSQSPRYKVAKRGQDVALRCDPISGHVSLFWYQQALGQGPEFLTYFQNEAQLDKSGLPSDRFFAERPEGSVSTLKIQRTQQEDSAVYLCASSFGGLDTEAFFGQGTRLTVV.

The genes are TRBV6-5 and TRBJ2-7; D call uncertain. The germline CDR1 and CDR2 sequences are MNHEY and SVGAGI. The CDR3 runs 15 residues. The germline V and J ends were trimmed by 2 bases and 3 bases, with 14 bases remaining between them. The CDR3 here is CASSYRSLAGYEQYF. Written as DNA, the CDR3 is TGTGCCAGCAGTTACCGGAGCCTGGCCGGCTACGAGCAGTACTTC.

The chain uses TRBV5-6 and TRBJ2-7, with 10 nucleotides matching TRBD1. Germline V gives CDR1 SGHDT, CDR2 YYEEEE. Unmatched junction bases numbered 9, after V lost 4 bases and J lost 2 bases. The CDR3 has 16 residues. The CDR3 spells CASSRQGARSTYEQYF. The CDR3 bases are TGTGCCAGCAGCCGACAGGGGGCTAGGAGTACCTACGAGCAGTACTTC.

CDR3 coding DNA: TGTGCCTGTTTGACAGGGAGATTCGATGGCTACACCTTC. Its translation: CACLTGRFDGYTF. The rearrangement uses TRBV30 and TRBJ1-2; 7 nucleotides match TRBD1. After removal of 6 bases from V and 6 bases from J, the junction contained 10 bases not matched to a gene. The CDR3 sequence is 13 residues long. In germline, CDR1 is GTSNPN, CDR2 SVGIG (reference sequence).

This chain joins TRBV9 and TRBJ2-3, with D tentatively TRBD1 (7 bases). V was trimmed by 0 bases and J by 4 bases, leaving 24 bases between them. There are 19 residues in the CDR3. The germline CDR1 and CDR2 sequences are SGDLS and YYNGEE. The CDR3 region has the DNA TGTGCCAGCAGCGTAGGAGGAAAACGGAGCAGGGGGGTCGCAGATACGCAGTATTTT. Translated, it gives CASSVGGKRSRGVADTQYF.

CDR3 DNA sequence: TGTGCCAGCAGCACTACCTCCTACAATGAGCAGTTCTTC. Encoded protein: CASSTTSYNEQFF. The gene calls are TRBV7-9 and TRBJ2-1, with no clear D. The CDR3 is 13 residues long. Germline loops: CDR1 SEHNR, CDR2 FQNEAQ (reference sequence). V was pared by 5 bases and J by 0 bases, with 5 bases between.

This clone occurred once. The rearrangement uses TRBV9 and TRBJ2-5; 13 bases are a match to TRBD2. Germline CDR1 SGDLS, CDR2 YYNGEE. CDR3 length: 16 residues. The V gene end was trimmed by 4 bases and the J gene end by 6 bases; junction bases not matched to a gene: 9. For the CDR3, the DNA is TGTGCCAGCAGCCCTCCCGGGACTAGCGGGACTAAGACCCAGTACTTC. Its protein product is CASSPPGTSGTKTQYF. The full variable domain, its missing parts supplied by reference TRBV9 and TRBJ2-5, is DSGVTQTPKHLITATGQRVTLRCSPRSGDLSVYWYQQSLDQGLQFLIQYYNGEERAKGNILERFSAQQFPDLHSELNLSSLELGDSALYFCASSPPGTSGTKTQYFGPGTRLLVL.

This clone came up once. The chain recombines TRBV7-2 with TRBJ2-7; weak D call: TRBD1 (6 bases). V was cut by 5 bases and J by 0 bases, with 11 bases left in between. The CDR3 runs 14 residues. The germline gives CDR1 SGHTA, CDR2 FQGNSA. CDR3 nucleotide sequence: TGTGCCAGCAGCGTCCAGGGGCCCTCCTACGAGCAGTACTTC. It is translated as CASSVQGPSYEQYF.

V and J are TRBV10-3 and TRBJ1-2, with D maybe TRBD1 (5 bases). This CDR3 has 12 residues. Per the germline V gene, CDR1 is ENHRY and CDR2 is SYGVKD. Trimming shortened V by 4 bases and J by 8 bases, and 11 bases separated the two germline ends. CDR3 sequence (DNA): TGTGCCATCAGTGGACAGCCGAACGGCTACACCTTC. It codes for CAISGQPNGYTF.

The chain carries TRBV4-1 and TRBJ2-4, with a tentative D call TRBD1 (5 bases). V was pared by 3 bases and J by 12 bases, with 12 bases between. Germline CDR1 reads MGHRA; CDR2 reads YSYEKL. The CDR3 is 12 amino acids. This CDR3 is CASSQGPRPQYF. DNA of the CDR3: TGCGCCAGCAGCCAGGGGCCAAGACCTCAGTACTTC.

CDR3 in amino acids: CASSILGQNYGYTF. DNA for the CDR3: TGTGCCAGTAGTATCTTGGGACAGAATTATGGCTACACCTTC. The chain uses TRBV19 and TRBJ1-2; TRBD1 agrees at 7 bases. The CDR3 is 14 residues long. The germline gives CDR1 LNHDA, CDR2 SQIVND (reference sequence). Trimming took 3 bases from V and 5 from J; bases not matched to a gene: 6.

The chain joins TRBV19 to TRBJ2-1; 10 bases match TRBD2. This CDR3 is 14 amino acids long. Germline V CDR1 and CDR2: LNHDA, SQIVND (reference sequence). Germline trimming cut 8 bases from V and 7 bases from J; bases unmatched to any gene: 8. The CDR3 region has the DNA TGTGCCAGTCACACTAGCGGGGCCTGGAATGAGCAGTTCTTC. This encodes CASHTSGAWNEQFF. The variable domain in full, completed from reference TRBV19 and TRBJ2-1, reads DGGITQSPKYLFRKEGQNVTLSCEQNLNHDAMYWYRQDPGQGLRLIYYSQIVNDFQKGDIAEGYSVSREKKESFPLTVTSAQKNPTAFYLCASHTSGAWNEQFFGPGTRLTVL.

The chain uses TRBV19 and TRBJ1-4; 8 nucleotides align to TRBD1. CDR1 LNHDA and CDR2 SQIVND come from the germline V gene (reference sequence). This CDR3 has 15 amino acids. V lost 8 bases, J lost 0 bases, and 5 bases stayed unmatched. CDR3 DNA: TGTGCCAGTCGGACACAGGGGGCAACTAATGAAAAACTGTTTTTT. This encodes CASRTQGATNEKLFF.

The chain employs TRBV7-6 and TRBJ1-1; TRBD1 matches 7 bases. Germline V gene lookup returns CDR1 SGHVS and CDR2 FNYEAQ. V was clipped by 5 bases and J by 5 bases; unmatched bases: 2. The CDR3 extends over 12 amino acids. Written as DNA, the CDR3 is TGTGCCAGCAGCCCAGGGGGGACTGAAGCTTTCTTT. This codes for CASSPGGTEAFF.

J is TRBJ2-2 and V is TRBV10-3; 7 nucleotides align to TRBD1. The V segment lost 9 bases and the J segment 6 bases; nucleotides outside the gene matches: 7. Germline V lookup: CDR1 ENHRY, CDR2 SYGVKD. The CDR3 length is 13 residues. The CDR3: CAIQDRVAGELFF. The CDR3 region has the DNA TGTGCCATTCAAGACAGGGTCGCCGGGGAGCTGTTTTTT.

The chain recombines TRBV7-9 with TRBJ1-4; no clear D. The V and J ends lost 5 bases and 12 bases respectively, with 16 bases between them. The CDR3 is made up of 13 amino acids. Germline assignment: CDR1 SEHNR and CDR2 FQNEAQ (reference sequence). As DNA, the CDR3 is TGTGCCAGCAGCCGTGACGGCGCCGGGGAACTGTTTTTT. Translated, it gives CASSRDGAGELFF.

The rearrangement links TRBV7-9 to TRBJ2-7; 8 bases fit TRBD1. The CDR3 consists of 15 residues. From germline, CDR1 is SEHNR and CDR2 FQNEAQ (reference sequence). After removal of 5 bases from V and 2 bases from J, the junction contained 8 bases not matched to a gene. DNA of the CDR3: TGTGCCAGCAGCCAGACAGGGGCAGGTCCCTACGAGCAGTACTTC. Translating it yields CASSQTGAGPYEQYF.